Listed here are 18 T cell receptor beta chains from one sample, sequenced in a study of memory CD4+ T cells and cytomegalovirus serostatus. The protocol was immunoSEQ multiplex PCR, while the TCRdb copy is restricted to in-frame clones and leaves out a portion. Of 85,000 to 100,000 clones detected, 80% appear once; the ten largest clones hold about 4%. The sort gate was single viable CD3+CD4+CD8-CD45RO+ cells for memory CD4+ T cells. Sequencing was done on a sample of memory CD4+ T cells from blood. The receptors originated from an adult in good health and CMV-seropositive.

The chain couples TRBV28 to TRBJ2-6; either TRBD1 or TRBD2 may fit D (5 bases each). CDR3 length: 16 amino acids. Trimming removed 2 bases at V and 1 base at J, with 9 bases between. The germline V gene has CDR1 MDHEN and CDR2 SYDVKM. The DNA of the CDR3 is TGTGCCAGCAGTTTAGGGGGAAATTCTGGGGCCAACGTCCTGACTTTC. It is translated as CASSLGGNSGANVLTF.

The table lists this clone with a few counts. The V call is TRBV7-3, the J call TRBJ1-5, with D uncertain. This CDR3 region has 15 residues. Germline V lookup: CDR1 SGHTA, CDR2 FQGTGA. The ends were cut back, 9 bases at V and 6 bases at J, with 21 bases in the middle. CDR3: CARVHTWGWGQPQHF. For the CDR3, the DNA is TGTGCCAGAGTACACACTTGGGGATGGGGTCAGCCCCAGCATTTT.

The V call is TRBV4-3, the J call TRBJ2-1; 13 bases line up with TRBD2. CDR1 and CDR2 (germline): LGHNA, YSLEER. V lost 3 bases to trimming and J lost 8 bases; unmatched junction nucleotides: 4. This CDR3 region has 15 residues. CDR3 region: CASSQGLAGLDEQFF. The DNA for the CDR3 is TGCGCCAGCAGCCAGGGACTAGCGGGACTGGATGAGCAGTTCTTC.

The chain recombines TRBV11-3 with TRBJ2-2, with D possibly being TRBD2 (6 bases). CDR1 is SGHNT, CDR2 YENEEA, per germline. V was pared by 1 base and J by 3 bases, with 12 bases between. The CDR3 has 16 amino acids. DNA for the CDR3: TGTGCCAGCAGCTTAGCAGCGGGTTCCCACACCGGGGAGCTGTTTTTT. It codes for CASSLAAGSHTGELFF.

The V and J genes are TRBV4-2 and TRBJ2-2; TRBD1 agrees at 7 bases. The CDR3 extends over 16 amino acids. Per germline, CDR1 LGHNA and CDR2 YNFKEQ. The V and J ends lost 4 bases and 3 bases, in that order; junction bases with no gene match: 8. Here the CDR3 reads CASSPGEGAYTGELFF. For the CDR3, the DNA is TGTGCCAGCAGCCCTGGAGAGGGGGCGTACACCGGGGAGCTGTTTTTT.

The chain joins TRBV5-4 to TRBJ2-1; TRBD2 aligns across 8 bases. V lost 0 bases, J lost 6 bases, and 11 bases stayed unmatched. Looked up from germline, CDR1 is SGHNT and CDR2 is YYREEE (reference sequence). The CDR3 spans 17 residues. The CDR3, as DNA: TGTGCCAGCAGCTTGGCCACAGGGCTAGCGGGTCTCAATGAGCAGTTCTTC. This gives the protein CASSLATGLAGLNEQFF.

As DNA, the CDR3 is TGTGCCAGCAGCGTAGCCCAAGGGGAGGATACGCAGTATTTT. Amino acid sequence: CASSVAQGEDTQYF. V and J are TRBV9 and TRBJ2-3, with D tentatively TRBD1 or TRBD2 (5 bases each). Germline assignment: CDR1 SGDLS and CDR2 YYNGEE. V was cut by 0 bases and J by 6 bases, with 11 bases left in between. This CDR3 is built from 14 residues.

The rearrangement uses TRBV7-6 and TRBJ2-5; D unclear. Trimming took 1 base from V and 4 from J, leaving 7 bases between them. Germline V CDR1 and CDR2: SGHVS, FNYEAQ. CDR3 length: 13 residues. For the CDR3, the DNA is TGTGCCAGCAGCTTAGATTGGGGAGAGACCCAGTACTTC. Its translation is CASSLDWGETQYF.

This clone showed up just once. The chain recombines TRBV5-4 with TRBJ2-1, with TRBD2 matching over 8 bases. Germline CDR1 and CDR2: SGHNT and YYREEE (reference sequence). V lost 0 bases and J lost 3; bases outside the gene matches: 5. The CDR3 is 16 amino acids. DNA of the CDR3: TGTGCCAGCAGCTTGGGGAGCGGGAGCCTCTACAATGAGCAGTTCTTC. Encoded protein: CASSLGSGSLYNEQFF.

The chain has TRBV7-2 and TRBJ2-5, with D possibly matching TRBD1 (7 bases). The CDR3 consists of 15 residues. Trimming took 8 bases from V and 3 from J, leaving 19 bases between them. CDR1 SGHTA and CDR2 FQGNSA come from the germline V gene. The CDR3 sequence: CASQLRGDPEETQYF. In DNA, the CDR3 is TGTGCCAGCCAGCTCAGGGGGGATCCAGAAGAGACCCAGTACTTC.

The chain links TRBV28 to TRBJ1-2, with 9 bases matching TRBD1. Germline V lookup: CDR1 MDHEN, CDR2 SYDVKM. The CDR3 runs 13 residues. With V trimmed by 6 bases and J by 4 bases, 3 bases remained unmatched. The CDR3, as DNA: TGTGCCAGCAGATTGACAGGGGGCTATGGCTACACCTTC. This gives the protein CASRLTGGYGYTF.

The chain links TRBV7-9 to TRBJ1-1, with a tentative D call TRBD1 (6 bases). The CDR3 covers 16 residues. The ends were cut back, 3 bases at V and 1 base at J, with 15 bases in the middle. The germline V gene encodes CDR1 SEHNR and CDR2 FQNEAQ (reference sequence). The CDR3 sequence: CASSFPRGARNTEAFF. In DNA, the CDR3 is TGTGCCAGCAGCTTCCCTCGGGGGGCGCGGAACACTGAAGCTTTCTTT.

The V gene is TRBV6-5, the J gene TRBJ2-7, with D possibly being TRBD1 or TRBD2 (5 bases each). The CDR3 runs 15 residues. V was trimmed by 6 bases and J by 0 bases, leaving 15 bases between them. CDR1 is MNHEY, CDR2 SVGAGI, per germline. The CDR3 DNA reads TGTGCCAGCAGCCGCCCCCTCGGGGCCTCCTACGAGCAGTACTTC. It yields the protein CASSRPLGASYEQYF.

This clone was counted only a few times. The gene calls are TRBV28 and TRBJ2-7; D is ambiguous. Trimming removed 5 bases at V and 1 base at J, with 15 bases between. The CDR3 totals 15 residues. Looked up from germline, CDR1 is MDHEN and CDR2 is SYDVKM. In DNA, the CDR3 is TGTGCCAGCAGTCCCACGCGGACCGCTTCCTACGAGCAGTACTTC. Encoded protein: CASSPTRTASYEQYF.

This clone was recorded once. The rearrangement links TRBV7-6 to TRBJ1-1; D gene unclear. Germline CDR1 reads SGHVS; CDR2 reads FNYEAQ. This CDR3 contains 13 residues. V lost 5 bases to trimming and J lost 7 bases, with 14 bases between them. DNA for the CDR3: TGTGCCAGCAGCCTCACGAGTGGGGATGAAGCTTTCTTT. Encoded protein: CASSLTSGDEAFF.

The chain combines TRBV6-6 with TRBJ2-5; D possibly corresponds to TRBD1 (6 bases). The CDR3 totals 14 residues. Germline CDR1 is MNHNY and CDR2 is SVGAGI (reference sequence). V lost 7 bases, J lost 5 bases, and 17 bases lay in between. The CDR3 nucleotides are TGTGCCAGCACTCAGGGTGGGGGCGCGGAGACCCAGTACTTC. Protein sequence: CASTQGGGAETQYF.

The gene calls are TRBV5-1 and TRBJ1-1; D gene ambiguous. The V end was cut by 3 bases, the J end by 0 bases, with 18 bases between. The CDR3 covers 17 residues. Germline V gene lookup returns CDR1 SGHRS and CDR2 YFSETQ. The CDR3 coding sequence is TGCGCCAGCAGCTGGGGTCCGTCGGGCAATATGAACACTGAAGCTTTCTTT. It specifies CASSWGPSGNMNTEAFF.

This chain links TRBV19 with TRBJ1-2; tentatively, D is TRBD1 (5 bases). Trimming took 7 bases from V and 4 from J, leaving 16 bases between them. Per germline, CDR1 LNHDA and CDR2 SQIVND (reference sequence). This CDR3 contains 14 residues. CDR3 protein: CASNLGGVSYGYTF. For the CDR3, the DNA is TGTGCCAGTAACCTAGGAGGGGTGTCCTATGGCTACACCTTC.